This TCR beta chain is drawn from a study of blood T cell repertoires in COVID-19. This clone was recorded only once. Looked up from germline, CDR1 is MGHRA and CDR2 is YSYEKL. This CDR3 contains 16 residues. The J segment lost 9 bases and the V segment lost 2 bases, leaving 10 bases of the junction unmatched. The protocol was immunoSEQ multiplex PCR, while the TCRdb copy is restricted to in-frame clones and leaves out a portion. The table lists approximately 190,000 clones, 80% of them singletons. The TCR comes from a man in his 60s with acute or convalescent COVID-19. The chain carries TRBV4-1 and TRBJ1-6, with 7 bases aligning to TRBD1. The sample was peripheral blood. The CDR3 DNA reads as TGCGCCAGCAGCCAACGCGGTACAGGGGTTGGTTCACCCCTCCACTTT. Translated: CASSQRGTGVGSPLHF.